This TCR beta chain was found in a study of CD8+ T cells in alopecia areata. In the study overall: Scoring of severity for treated patients was based on percentage of affected scalp area. Study-level points and caveats: Tofacitinib did not eliminate many expanded lesional clones from scalp or blood. Affected lesional scalp, above all in alopecia totalis/universalis, was more clonal than normal scalp.

The CDR3 sequence is 13 residues long. The J segment lost 4 bases and the V segment lost 5 bases, leaving 5 bases of the junction unmatched. The V gene's germline CDR1 is SGHTA and CDR2 FQGNSA. RNA extraction and reverse transcription yielded cDNA as sequencing template. Repertoires were generated with immunoSEQ multiplex PCR, while TCRdb's copy carries only in-frame clones and drops some. This table has more than 150,000 clones, approximately 51% appearing once. As for this clone: No antigen is known for it.

Treatment described: oral pan-JAK inhibitor, 5-10 mg twice daily. The sequence derives from a human donor with alopecia areata. V and J are TRBV7-2 and TRBJ2-7; 7 bases are shared with TRBD1. The sample was CD8+ T cells sorted from blood, taken between weeks 51 and 52, from a patient treated with tofacitinib. The CDR3 DNA sequence: TGTGCCAGCAGCACAAACAGGGGTTACGAGCAGTACTTC. Encoded protein: CASSTNRGYEQYF.